Below are 22 T cell receptor beta chains sequenced from a single sample in a study of blood T cells in healthy people across ages. Alongside a J-beta primer mix, a sample-barcoded 5' primer served in a second PCR lasting roughly 6 to 12 cycles. One entry per CDR3 protein results from TCRdb running MiXCR on the 5' RACE reads. The sample has approximately 770,000 distinct CDR3 sequences; roughly 64% are singletons. Specimen: blood. Receptors originate from a young man in good health.

The chain joins TRBV6-6 to TRBJ1-6; TRBD1 agrees at 8 bases. This CDR3 contains 16 residues. Trimming took 4 bases from V and 9 from J; bases not matched to a gene: 11. The germline V gene has CDR1 MNHNY and CDR2 SVGAGI (reference sequence). The CDR3 DNA is TGTGCCAGCAGTTTCATTCAGGGGGCGCGGGGTTCACCCCTCCACTTT. Its translation is CASSFIQGARGSPLHF.

The V gene is TRBV20-1, the J gene TRBJ1-2, with TRBD1 matching over 7 bases. Germline CDR1 reads DFQATT; CDR2 reads SNEGSKA (reference sequence). The V gene end was trimmed by 6 bases and the J gene end by 5 bases; junction bases not matched to a gene: 12. The CDR3 covers 14 residues. CDR3 in DNA: TGCAGTGCCCCAGGTGGGGGACAGAGATATGGCTACACCTTC. Its protein is CSAPGGGQRYGYTF.

This clonotype was counted between two and nine times. CDR3 residues: CASSFAWGDVYEQYF. The CDR3 bases are TGTGCCAGCAGTTTCGCGTGGGGAGACGTTTACGAGCAGTACTTC. The V call is TRBV12-3 or TRBV12-4, the J call TRBJ2-7; D perhaps matches TRBD2 (5 bases). Trimming stripped 3 bases from V and 4 bases from J, with 16 bases between. The length of the CDR3 is 15 residues.

This rearrangement joins TRBV29-1 to TRBJ1-6; 8 nucleotides line up with TRBD1. This CDR3 region has 17 residues. CDR1 and CDR2 (germline): SQVTM, ANQGSEA. With 2 bases clipped from V and 7 bases from J, the junction kept 13 bases outside the gene matches. The CDR3 sequence: CSVEKGDRGDPNSPLHF. In nucleotides, the CDR3 is TGCAGCGTTGAAAAGGGAGACAGGGGCGATCCGAATTCACCCCTCCACTTT.

This clonotype was seen more than once but under ten times. This chain joins TRBV4-3 and TRBJ2-7, with 10 bases that match TRBD1. In germline, CDR1 is LGHNA, CDR2 YSLEER. The ends lost 2 bases at V and 3 bases at J; junction bases unmatched: 1. The CDR3 sequence is 14 residues long. The CDR3 DNA is TGCGCCAGCAGCCAATGGACAGGGGGCTACGAGCAGTACTTC. Amino acids: CASSQWTGGYEQYF.

The gene calls are TRBV20-1 and TRBJ2-7; D unclear. The germline CDR1 and CDR2 sequences are DFQATT and SNEGSKA (reference sequence). This CDR3 comprises 14 residues. V lost 2 bases, J lost 5 bases, and 16 bases lay in between. The CDR3 loop reads CSARNAARGDEQYF. CDR3 bases: TGCAGTGCTAGAAACGCGGCCCGTGGCGACGAGCAGTACTTC.

This clonotype was detected a few times. The V gene is TRBV5-6, the J gene TRBJ1-2; D not certain. The ends were cut back, 0 bases at V and 5 bases at J, with 11 bases in the middle. This CDR3 is built from 14 residues. The V gene's germline CDR1 is SGHDT and CDR2 YYEEEE. The chain's CDR3 is CASSLAHREYGYTF. In DNA form, the CDR3 reads TGTGCCAGCAGCTTGGCTCACCGAGAATATGGCTACACCTTC.

The chain employs TRBV30 and TRBJ1-4, with D possibly being TRBD1 (5 bases). Trimming stripped 4 bases from V and 8 bases from J, with 14 bases between. The CDR3 contains 13 residues. Germline V CDR1 and CDR2: GTSNPN, SVGIG (reference sequence). CDR3 protein: CAWKQARREKLFF. The DNA for the CDR3 is TGTGCCTGGAAACAGGCACGTCGGGAAAAACTGTTTTTT.

The DNA for the CDR3 is TGCAGTGCTAGAACCAGCGGGAGAGTTAGCACCTACAATGAGCAGTTCTTC. Protein product: CSARTSGRVSTYNEQFF. The V call is TRBV20-1, the J call TRBJ2-1, with 8 bases matching TRBD2. The CDR3 totals 17 residues. Germline CDR1 and CDR2: DFQATT and SNEGSKA (reference sequence). V lost 2 bases to trimming and J lost 2 bases; unmatched junction nucleotides: 11.

This clonotype showed up just a few times. V is TRBV20-1 and J is TRBJ2-1, with D possibly TRBD1 on 5 matching bases. This CDR3 contains 14 residues. Germline lookup yields CDR1 DFQATT and CDR2 SNEGSKA (reference sequence). V was clipped by 3 bases and J by 3 bases, with 12 bases between them. The CDR3 coding sequence is TGCAGTGCTAGTAGTGGGGCTAACTACAATGAGCAGTTCTTC. Amino acid sequence: CSASSGANYNEQFF.

The chain employs TRBV7-2 and TRBJ2-1; 7 nucleotides agree with TRBD2. V gave up 5 bases and J gave up 3 bases; unmatched junction bases: 10. The CDR3 sequence is 16 residues long. Germline-derived CDR1 and CDR2 are SGHTA and FQGNSA. For the CDR3, the DNA is TGTGCCAGCAGCCCACTCGCGGGAGTGCGCTACAATGAGCAGTTCTTC. Its translation is CASSPLAGVRYNEQFF.

V and J are TRBV27 and TRBJ2-6; 7 bases line up with TRBD1. V shed 7 bases, J shed 4 bases, and the junction held 7 bases outside the gene matches. The CDR3 consists of 15 residues. The V gene's germline CDR1 is MNHEY and CDR2 SMNVEV (reference sequence). CDR3 protein: CASNPTGTGANVLTF. The CDR3 DNA reads as TGTGCCAGCAACCCGACAGGGACCGGGGCCAACGTCCTGACTTTC.

The chain uses TRBV6-5 and TRBJ2-3; D unresolved. This CDR3 contains 13 residues. The germline V gene has CDR1 MNHEY and CDR2 SVGAGI. Deletions cut 1 base from V and 3 bases from J, with 5 bases between. The CDR3 DNA reads TGTGCCAGCAGTTACTTTGCTACAGATACGCAGTATTTT. This codes for CASSYFATDTQYF.

The rearrangement uses TRBV7-9 and TRBJ1-2, with D uncertain. V was cut by 1 base and J by 4 bases, with 13 bases left in between. CDR1 and CDR2 (germline): SEHNR, FQNEAQ (reference sequence). CDR3 length equals 15 residues. CDR3 nucleotide sequence: TGTGCCAGCAGCTTAGAGAGCGGGGTTATCTATGGCTACACCTTC. It specifies CASSLESGVIYGYTF.

This clonotype showed up just a few times. The chain links TRBV10-3 to TRBJ2-3, with D perhaps TRBD1 (6 bases). The germline V gene encodes CDR1 ENHRY and CDR2 SYGVKD. The CDR3 totals 15 residues. Between the trimmed V and J ends, which lost 6 bases and 0 bases, there was a span of 13 bases. The CDR3 bases are TGTGCCATCAGAGATAGGACAGTTAGCACAGATACGCAGTATTTT. It specifies CAIRDRTVSTDTQYF.

This clonotype appeared a few times. The rearrangement links TRBV7-3 to TRBJ2-1, with 7 nucleotides matching TRBD1. The germline CDR1 and CDR2 sequences are SGHTA and FQGTGA. The CDR3 spans 15 residues. J lost 6 bases, V lost 4 bases, and 9 bases had no gene match. The DNA for the CDR3 is TGTGCCAGCAGCTCGGGACAGACCGAAAGCAATGAGCAGTTCTTC. Translated: CASSSGQTESNEQFF.

The chain joins TRBV12-3 or TRBV12-4 to TRBJ2-4; no firm D call. The DNA end favors TRBJ2-7, so the J call may be wrong. The CDR3 has 13 amino acids. CDR3 sequence reads: CASSFNRYYEQYF. DNA of the CDR3: TGTGCCAGCAGTTTCAACAGATACTACGAGCAGTACTTC.

The chain couples TRBV10-3 to TRBJ2-7, with D maybe TRBD2 (6 bases). The length of the CDR3 is 13 residues. CDR1 and CDR2 (germline): ENHRY, SYGVKD. The V end was cut by 8 bases, the J end by 2 bases, with 13 bases between. CDR3 protein: CAIGGTGTYEQYF. The CDR3 DNA follows: TGTGCCATCGGCGGGACGGGAACCTACGAGCAGTACTTC.

The rearrangement uses TRBV6-5 and TRBJ2-5; weak D call: TRBD2 (6 bases). CDR3 size: 16 residues. The germline CDR1 and CDR2 sequences are MNHEY and SVGAGI. V was shortened by 0 bases and J by 7 bases, with 18 bases between the two germline ends. CDR3 in DNA: TGTGCCAGCAGTTACTCGATTACAGGAGGGACCTTGACCCAGTACTTC. Translation: CASSYSITGGTLTQYF.

As to this clonotype: An end of the junction does not agree with germline; a read error may underlie this. The chain couples TRBV7-2 to TRBJ2-1, with D possibly matching TRBD2 (6 bases). Germline values: CDR1 SGHTA, CDR2 FQGNSA. The CDR3 sequence is 12 residues long. The CDR3 bases are TGTGCCAGCGGCTTAGCGACTAGTGAGCAGTTCTTC. Translating it yields CASGLATSEQFF.

The V call is TRBV5-1, the J call TRBJ1-2; no firm D call. V gave up 4 bases and J gave up 4 bases, with 8 bases separating them. CDR3 length: 12 amino acids. Germline assignment: CDR1 SGHRS and CDR2 YFSETQ. The DNA for the CDR3 is TGCGCCAGCAGCACCTTGGGCTATGGCTACACCTTC. Encoded protein: CASSTLGYGYTF.

The genes are TRBV12-3 or TRBV12-4 and TRBJ2-7; D call uncertain. Trimming stripped 5 bases from V and 3 bases from J, with 14 bases between. CDR3 size: 14 residues. For the CDR3, the DNA is TGTGCCAGCAGTAGGAAGGCAGCTCGCTACGAGCAGTACTTC. It codes for CASSRKAARYEQYF.